A selection of T cell receptor beta chains follows, all from one sample in a study of T cell repertoires in breast cancer. MiXCR was run by TCRdb on the emulsion pairing reads, yielding one entry per CDR3 protein. The sample consists of roughly 40,000 distinct CDR3 sequences, under 60% of them appearing once. Sequencing was carried out using CD8+ T cells. These receptors were collected from a pool of human donors with breast cancer or a healthy control (not recorded which). Both conserved end residues are part of each CDR3. Each record gives: D gene, V gene, clone size, J gene, CDR3 protein, CDR3 DNA. A D gene is named only where the DNA matches it firmly. Only part of the rows carry a size: once, few, many, or a class if the clone is expanded.

>NA|TRBV19|few|TRBJ1-1
CASSPARWGTEAFF
TGTGCCAGTAGTCCCGCCCGATGGGGCACTGAAGCTTTCTTT
>NA|TRBV5-6|NA|TRBJ1-2
CASWESGRVGYTF
TGTGCCAGCTGGGAATCGGGGCGAGTCGGCTACACCTTC
>NA|TRBV24-1|NA|TRBJ2-1
CATSDSGVNEQFF
TGTGCCACCAGTGACTCGGGAGTCAATGAGCAGTTCTTC
>TRBD1|TRBV6-5|few|TRBJ2-3
CASSYSMTGFSDTQYF
TGTGCCAGCAGTTACTCGATGACAGGGTTTTCAGATACGCAGTATTTT
>NA|TRBV14|few|TRBJ2-7
CARSRDPPYEQYF
TGTGCCAGATCCCGGGACCCGCCCTACGAGCAGTACTTC
>NA|TRBV29-1|NA|TRBJ2-3
CSANPRQGLTDTQYF
TGCAGCGCCAACCCCCGACAGGGACTCACAGATACGCAGTATTTT
>TRBD1|TRBV7-8|few|TRBJ1-2
CASSLGGTGGSYGYTF
TGTGCCAGCAGCTTAGGGGGGACAGGGGGCAGCTATGGCTACACCTTT
>TRBD1|TRBV6-5|few|TRBJ1-1
CASSVDRGVGTEAFF
TGTGCCAGCAGTGTCGACAGGGGAGTGGGGACTGAAGCTTTCTTT
>TRBD1|TRBV15|NA|TRBJ2-5
CATSRGGQGQETQYF
TGTGCCACCAGCAGAGGGGGACAGGGCCAAGAGACCCAGTACTTC
>TRBD1|TRBV4-1|few|TRBJ1-5
CASRLTGAGQPQHF
TGCGCCAGCAGGTTAACAGGGGCAGGTCAGCCCCAGCATTTT
>NA|TRBV2|NA|TRBJ1-1
CTSKTGMNTEAFF
TGTACCAGCAAGACAGGTATGAACACTGAAGCTTTCTTT
>NA|TRBV7-2|NA|TRBJ2-5
CASSLIGGYQETQYF
TGTGCCAGCAGCTTAATAGGCGGGTACCAAGAGACCCAGTACTTC
>NA|TRBV20-1|NA|TRBJ2-7
CSASPFQSRDSYEQYF
TGCAGTGCTAGCCCGTTCCAGTCAAGGGACTCCTACGAGCAGTACTTC
>TRBD1|TRBV6-1|NA|TRBJ2-5
CASSQQGPWAQYF
TGTGCCAGCAGCCAACAGGGGCCTTGGGCCCAGTACTTC
>NA|TRBV29-1|few|TRBJ2-7
CSVVVRYYEQYF
TGCAGCGTTGTTGTCAGATACTACGAGCAGTACTTC
>NA|TRBV20-1|few|TRBJ2-7
CSARDLDSVTYEQYF
TGCAGTGCTAGAGATCTCGACAGCGTTACCTACGAGCAGTACTTC
>NA|TRBV3-1|few|TRBJ2-5
CASSQDSSTQYF
TGTGCCAGCAGCCAAGATAGTTCGACCCAGTACTTC
>TRBD2|TRBV29-1|NA|TRBJ2-1
CSVEDRLAGGRNNEQFF
TGCAGCGTTGAAGATCGACTAGCGGGAGGGAGGAACAATGAGCAGTTCTTC
>TRBD1|TRBV18|NA|TRBJ2-1
CASSRQGVRVYNEQFF
TGTGCCAGCTCACGACAGGGTGTAAGGGTCTACAATGAGCAGTTCTTC
>TRBD1|TRBV12-5|NA|TRBJ2-1
CASGSGQGWNEQFF
TGTGCTAGTGGTTCCGGACAGGGGTGGAATGAGCAGTTCTTC
>NA|TRBV20-1|NA|TRBJ2-1
CSARPLRSSFGEQFF
TGCAGTGCTAGACCTTTACGGAGTAGTTTCGGGGAGCAGTTCTTC
>NA|TRBV6-1|NA|TRBJ2-7
CASSVHRTRNYEQYF
TGTGCCAGCAGTGTCCACAGGACAAGAAACTACGAGCAGTACTTC
>TRBD1|TRBV6-2/TRBV6-3|NA|TRBJ1-6
CVSSYIRTGNSPLHF
TGTGTCAGCAGTTACATCCGGACAGGGAATTCACCCCTCCACTTT
>NA|TRBV29-1|NA|TRBJ2-6
CSVASRSGANVLTF
TGCAGCGTTGCGAGTCGCTCTGGGGCCAACGTCCTGACTTTC
>TRBD2|TRBV3-1|NA|TRBJ2-3
CASSLLAWEISTDTQYF
TGTGCCAGCAGTCTACTAGCGTGGGAGATTAGCACAGATACGCAGTATTTT
>NA|TRBV20-1|NA|TRBJ2-7
CSASRGQKEIYEQYF
TGCAGTGCTAGTAGGGGCCAGAAGGAAATTTACGAGCAGTACTTC
>TRBD1|TRBV15|NA|TRBJ1-2
CATSREDRDYGYTF
TGTGCCACCAGCAGAGAGGACAGGGACTACGGCTACACCTTC
>NA|TRBV10-3|few|TRBJ1-1
CAISESSGKSAEAFF
TGTGCCATCAGTGAGTCATCGGGCAAATCGGCCGAGGCTTTCTTT
>NA|TRBV25-1|NA|TRBJ1-1
CASSKGQPNTEAFF
TGTGCCAGCAGCAAGGGGCAGCCGAACACTGAAGCTTTCTTT
>NA|TRBV20-1|many|TRBJ2-7
CSARAQGGYEQYF
TGCAGTGCTAGAGCCCAGGGGGGTTACGAGCAGTACTTC
>NA|TRBV5-1|NA|TRBJ2-3
CASSFLGGDGDTQYF
TGCGCCAGCAGCTTTCTTGGCGGGGATGGAGATACGCAGTATTTT
>NA|TRBV11-1|NA|TRBJ2-1
CASSLVPSGEQFF
TGTGCCAGCAGCTTAGTGCCCTCGGGGGAGCAGTTCTTC
>NA|TRBV19|few|TRBJ1-2
CASSIRTSEGYGYTF
TGTGCCAGTAGTATCCGGACTTCAGAGGGTTATGGCTACACCTTC
>NA|TRBV20-1|few|TRBJ2-7
CSAVKGTDTYEQYF
TGCAGTGCTGTCAAGGGGACGGATACCTACGAGCAGTACTTC
>TRBD2|TRBV6-4|once|TRBJ2-3
CASSDSGGPDTQYF
TGTGCCAGCAGTGACTCGGGAGGGCCAGATACGCAGTATTTT
>TRBD1|TRBV9|NA|TRBJ1-3
CASKQGAAGNTIYF
TGTGCCAGCAAACAGGGGGCAGCGGGAAACACCATATATTTT
>TRBD2|TRBV6-1|many|TRBJ2-1
CASSLTGGRNEQFF
TGTGCCAGCAGTTTGACGGGGGGACGGAATGAGCAGTTCTTC
>NA|TRBV3-1|few|TRBJ2-6
CASSRITGSTDSGANVLTF
TGTGCCAGCAGCAGAATCACAGGGTCGACCGACTCTGGGGCCAACGTCCTGACTTTC
>TRBD2|TRBV4-2|NA|TRBJ2-1
CASSQDTAGGLSYNEQFF
TGTGCCAGCAGCCAAGATACAGCGGGGGGGCTTTCGTACAATGAGCAGTTCTTC
>TRBD2|TRBV7-2|NA|TRBJ2-3
CASSPGGTQYF
TGTGCCAGCAGCCCCGGGGGGACGCAGTATTTT
>NA|TRBV4-2|NA|TRBJ2-1
CASSQGSERGNEQFF
TGTGCCAGCAGCCAAGGGAGCGAGAGAGGGAATGAGCAGTTCTTC
>NA|TRBV5-1|few|TRBJ2-3
CASSLEFLGTDTQYF
TGCGCCAGCAGCTTGGAATTCCTGGGCACAGATACGCAGTATTTT
>TRBD1|TRBV5-1|NA|TRBJ2-5
CASSDRQGVSETQYF
TGCGCCAGCAGCGACAGACAGGGGGTCTCGGAGACCCAGTACTTC
>NA|TRBV2|once|TRBJ1-1
CASIKGRGSDTEAFF
TGTGCCAGCATAAAAGGGAGGGGGTCGGACACTGAAGCTTTCTTT
>TRBD2|TRBV10-3|once|TRBJ2-3
CPTARLAVTDTQYF
TGTCCCACGGCCCGGCTAGCGGTCACAGATACGCAGTATTTT